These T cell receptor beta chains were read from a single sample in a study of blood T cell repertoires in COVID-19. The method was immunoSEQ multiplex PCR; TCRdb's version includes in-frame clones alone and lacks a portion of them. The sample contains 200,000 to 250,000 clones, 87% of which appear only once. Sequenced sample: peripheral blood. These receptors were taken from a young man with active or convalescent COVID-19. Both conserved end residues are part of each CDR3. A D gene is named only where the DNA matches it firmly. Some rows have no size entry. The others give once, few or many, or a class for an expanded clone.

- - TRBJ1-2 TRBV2 TGTGCCAGCAGTGAGGCCGACTATGGCTACACCTTC CASSEADYGYTF
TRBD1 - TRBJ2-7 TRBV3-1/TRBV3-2 TGTGCCAGCAGCCAAGATTTAGGGGACAGTTTTTGGATCTACGAGCAGTACTTC CASSQDLGDSFWIYEQYF
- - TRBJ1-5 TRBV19 TGTGCCAGTAGTATGTTTCCCAGTAGCAATCAGCCCCAGCATTTT CASSMFPSSNQPQHF
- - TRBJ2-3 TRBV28 TGTGCCAGCAGTTTCTCACAGGGGGGGATGGGGTTT CASSFSQGGMGF
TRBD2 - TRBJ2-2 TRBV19 TGTGCCAGTAGTATCCTAACGACTAGCGGGACGTACACCGGGGAGCTGTTTTTT CASSILTTSGTYTGELFF
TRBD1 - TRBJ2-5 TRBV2 TGTGCCAGCAAGGACAGGGGGGAGACCCAGTACTTC CASKDRGETQYF
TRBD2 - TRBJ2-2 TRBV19 TGTGCCAGTAGTAACACCCGGAGTAGCGGGAGTATCGGGGAGCTGTTTTTT CASSNTRSSGSIGELFF
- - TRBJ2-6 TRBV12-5 TGTGCTAGTGGGGGTTGGGGCAGCTCTGGGGCCAACGTCCTGACTTTC CASGGWGSSGANVLTF
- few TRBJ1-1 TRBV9 TGTGCCAGCAGCCCAGCGGGACCACCTGCGGCTTTCTTT CASSPAGPPAAFF
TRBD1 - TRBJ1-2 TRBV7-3 TGTGCCAGCAGCCCCGTCGTCGGACAGGGGAATGGCTACACCTTC CASSPVVGQGNGYTF
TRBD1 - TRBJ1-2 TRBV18 TGTGCCAGCTCACCCGGGACAGGGGGTCTCCCCTATGGCTACACCTTC CASSPGTGGLPYGYTF
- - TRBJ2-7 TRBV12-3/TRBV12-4 TGTGCCAGCAGTTTAGGAGTACCCTCCGAGCAGTACTTC CASSLGVPSEQYF
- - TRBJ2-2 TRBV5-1 TGCGCCAGCATAGGGGACACCGGGGAGCTGTTTTTT CASIGDTGELFF
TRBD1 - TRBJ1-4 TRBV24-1 TGTGCCACCAGTGACCCCGGGACAGGGGGTGAAGAAAAACTGTTTTTT CATSDPGTGGEEKLFF
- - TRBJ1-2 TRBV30 TGTGCCTGGAGTGTGGTAGATGGCTACACCTTC CAWSVVDGYTF
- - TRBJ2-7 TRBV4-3 TGCGCCAGCAGCCCTAACAGGGATGCCTACGAGCAGTACTTC CASSPNRDAYEQYF
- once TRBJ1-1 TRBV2 TGTGCCAGCAGTGAGAGGACAGCTGAAGCTTTCTTT CASSERTAEAFF
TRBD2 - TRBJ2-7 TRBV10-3 TGTGCCATCCAGCGGGAGCCGATTGGGGAGCAGTACTTC CAIQREPIGEQYF
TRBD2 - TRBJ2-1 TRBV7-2 TGTGCCAGCAGCGCTCGGACTAGCGGGTTGTTCTTC CASSARTSGLFF
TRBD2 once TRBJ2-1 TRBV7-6 TGTGCCAGCAGCTTACCGGGACTAGCGGGAAACAATGAGCAGTTCTTC CASSLPGLAGNNEQFF
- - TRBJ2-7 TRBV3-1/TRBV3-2 TGTGCCAGCAGTTCCGGGTACGAGCAGTACTTC CASSSGYEQYF
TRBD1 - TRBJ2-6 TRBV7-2 TGTGCCAGCAGCCCCACGGGAGCAGGGGGCCCCGGGGGGGCCAACGTCCTGACTTTC CASSPTGAGGPGGANVLTF
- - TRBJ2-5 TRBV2 TGTGCCAGCAGTGAAAGCTTTCGACGAGGAGAGACCCAGTACTTC CASSESFRRGETQYF
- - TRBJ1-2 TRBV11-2 TGTGCCAGCAGCACCAGCTATGGCTACACCTTC CASSTSYGYTF
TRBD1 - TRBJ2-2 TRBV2 TGTGCCAGCAGTGAAAGACAGGGGGCGGCCGGGGAGCTGTTTTTT CASSERQGAAGELFF
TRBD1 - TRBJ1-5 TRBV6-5 TGTGCCAGCGGGGGGCAGGGGGTTCAGCCCCAGCATTTT CASGGQGVQPQHF
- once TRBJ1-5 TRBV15 TGTGCCACCAGCAGGGGGCACGATCAGCCCCAGCATTTT CATSRGHDQPQHF
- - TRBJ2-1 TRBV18 TGTGCCAGCTCACTTACGGTGTACAATGAGCAGTTCTTC CASSLTVYNEQFF
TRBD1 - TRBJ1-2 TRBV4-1 TGCGCCAGCAGCCAAGACGGGACAGGGCAAAGGGGAGGCTACACCTTC CASSQDGTGQRGGYTF
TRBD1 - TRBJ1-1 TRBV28 TGTGCCAGCAGGGACACAGGGGGGGGAATGAACACTGAAGCTTTCTTT CASRDTGGGMNTEAFF
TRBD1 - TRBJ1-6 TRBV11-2 TGTGCCAGCAGCTCCGACAGGGGGAATTCACCCCTCCACTTT CASSSDRGNSPLHF
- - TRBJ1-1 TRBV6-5 TGTGCCACGGGGGGGACAAACTGGCCAAACACTGAAGCTTTCTTT CATGGTNWPNTEAFF
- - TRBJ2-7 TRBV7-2 TGTGCCAGCAGCTTAGTATTGGGAGTTTACGAGCAGTACTTC CASSLVLGVYEQYF
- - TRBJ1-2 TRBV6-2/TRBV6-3 TGTGCCAGCAGTTACACCGGGGAGAATGGCTACACCTTC CASSYTGENGYTF
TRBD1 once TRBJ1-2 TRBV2 TGTGCCAGCAGTGGGACAGGGCAGGTTGGCTACACCTTC CASSGTGQVGYTF
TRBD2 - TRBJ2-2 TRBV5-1 TGCGCCAGCAGGACTAGCGGGGGGGCCGATGGCGGGGAGCTGTTTTTT CASRTSGGADGGELFF
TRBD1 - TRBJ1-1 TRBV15 TGTGCCACCAGCAGGGGACAGGGCACCACTGAAGCTTTCTTT CATSRGQGTTEAFF
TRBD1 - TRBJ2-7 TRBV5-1 TGCGCCAGCAGCTTGTTGGACAGGGGTGGCGACGAGCAGTACTTC CASSLLDRGGDEQYF
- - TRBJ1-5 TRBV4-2 TGTACCAGCAGCCAAGATCCTGCAGGGGGCAATCAGCCCCAGCATTTT CTSSQDPAGGNQPQHF
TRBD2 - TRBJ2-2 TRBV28 TGTGCCACCCTTGGCTTTTCTAGCGGGAGCTATACCGGGGAGCTGTTTTTT CATLGFSSGSYTGELFF
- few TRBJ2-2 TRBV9 TGTGCCAGCAGCTCTTTGTCGGTGAACACCGGGGAGCTGTTTTTT CASSSLSVNTGELFF
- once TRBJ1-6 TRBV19 TGTGCCAGTAGACAGGGCGGTTCACCCCTCCACTTT CASRQGGSPLHF
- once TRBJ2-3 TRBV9 TGTGCCAGCAGCGTAGGTCGCGGTAGCACAGATACGCAGTATTTT CASSVGRGSTDTQYF
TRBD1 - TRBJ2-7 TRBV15 TGTGCCACCAGCGGAAGATCCGGGACAGGAGGTTACGAGCAGTACTTC CATSGRSGTGGYEQYF
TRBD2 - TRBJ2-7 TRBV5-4 TGTGCCAGCAGCCGGACTAGCGGGAGATACGAGCAGTACTTC CASSRTSGRYEQYF
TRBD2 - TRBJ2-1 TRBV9 TGTGCCAGCAGCGCCTCGTGGGCGGGGGGGTACAATGAGCAGTTCTTC CASSASWAGGYNEQFF
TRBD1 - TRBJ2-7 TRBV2 TGTGCCAGCGGACAGGGTTTGTACGAGCAGTACTTC CASGQGLYEQYF
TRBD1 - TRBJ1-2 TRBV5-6 TGTGCCAGCAGCAATGACAGGGTGGGCTACACCTTC CASSNDRVGYTF
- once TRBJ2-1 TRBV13 TGTGCCTCCGAACTGCGTAAGGAGCAGTTCTTC CASELRKEQFF
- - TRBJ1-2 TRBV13 TGTGCCAGCAGCTTAGGGCAGGGTGGCGGCTACACCTTC CASSLGQGGGYTF
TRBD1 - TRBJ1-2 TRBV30 TGTGCCTGGAGTGTACTGCAGGGGGCCTCGGATGGCTACACCTTC CAWSVLQGASDGYTF
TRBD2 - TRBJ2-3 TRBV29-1 TGCAGCGTTGGGCTAGCGGTAGCAGATACGCAGTATTTT CSVGLAVADTQYF
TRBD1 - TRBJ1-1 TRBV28 TGTGCCAGCAGCCCCCTACAGGGGCGCGAAGCTTTCTTT CASSPLQGREAFF